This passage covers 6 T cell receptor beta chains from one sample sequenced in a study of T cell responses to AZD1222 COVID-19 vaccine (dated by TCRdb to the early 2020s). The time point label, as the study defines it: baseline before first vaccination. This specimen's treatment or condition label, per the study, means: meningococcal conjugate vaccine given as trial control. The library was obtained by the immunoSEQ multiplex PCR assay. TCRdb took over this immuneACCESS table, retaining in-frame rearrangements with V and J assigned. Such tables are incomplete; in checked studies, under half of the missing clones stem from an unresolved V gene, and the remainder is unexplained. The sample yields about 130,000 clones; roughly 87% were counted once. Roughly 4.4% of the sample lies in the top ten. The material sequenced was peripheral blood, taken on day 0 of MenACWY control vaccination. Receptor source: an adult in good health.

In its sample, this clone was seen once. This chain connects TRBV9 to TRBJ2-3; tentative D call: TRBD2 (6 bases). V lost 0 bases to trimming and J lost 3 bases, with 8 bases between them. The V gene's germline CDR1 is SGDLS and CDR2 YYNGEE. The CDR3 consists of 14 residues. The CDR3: CASSVDRGTDTQYF. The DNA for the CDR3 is TGTGCCAGCAGCGTAGATCGGGGGACAGATACGCAGTATTTT.

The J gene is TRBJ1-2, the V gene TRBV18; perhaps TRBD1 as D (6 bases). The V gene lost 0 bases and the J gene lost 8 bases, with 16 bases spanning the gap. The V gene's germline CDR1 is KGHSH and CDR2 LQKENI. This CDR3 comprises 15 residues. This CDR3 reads CASSPPNRESGGYTF. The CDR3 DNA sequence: TGTGCCAGCTCACCACCTAACAGGGAGTCTGGCGGCTACACCTTC.

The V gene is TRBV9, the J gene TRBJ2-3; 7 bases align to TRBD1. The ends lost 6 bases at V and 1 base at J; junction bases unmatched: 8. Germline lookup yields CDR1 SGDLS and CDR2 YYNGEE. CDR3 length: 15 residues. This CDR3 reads CASMGQLRGTDTQYF. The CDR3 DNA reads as TGTGCCAGCATGGGACAGCTAAGGGGCACAGATACGCAGTATTTT.

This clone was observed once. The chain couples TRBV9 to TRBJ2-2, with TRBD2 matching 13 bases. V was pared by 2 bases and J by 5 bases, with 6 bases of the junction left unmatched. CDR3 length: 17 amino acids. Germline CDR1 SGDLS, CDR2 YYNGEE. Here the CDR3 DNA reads TGTGCCAGCAGCGTCGGACTAGCGGGAGTGGAGACCGGGGAGCTGTTTTTT. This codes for CASSVGLAGVETGELFF. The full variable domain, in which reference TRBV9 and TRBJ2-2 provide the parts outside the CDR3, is DSGVTQTPKHLITATGQRVTLRCSPRSGDLSVYWYQQSLDQGLQFLIQYYNGEERAKGNILERFSAQQFPDLHSELNLSSLELGDSALYFCASSVGLAGVETGELFFGEGSRLTVL.

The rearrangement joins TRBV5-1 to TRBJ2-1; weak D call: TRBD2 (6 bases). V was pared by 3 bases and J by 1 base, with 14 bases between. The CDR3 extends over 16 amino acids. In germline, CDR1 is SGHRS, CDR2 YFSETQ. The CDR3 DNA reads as TGCGCCAGCAGCTGGGGCGGGACGGGATCCTACAATGAGCAGTTCTTC. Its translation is CASSWGGTGSYNEQFF.

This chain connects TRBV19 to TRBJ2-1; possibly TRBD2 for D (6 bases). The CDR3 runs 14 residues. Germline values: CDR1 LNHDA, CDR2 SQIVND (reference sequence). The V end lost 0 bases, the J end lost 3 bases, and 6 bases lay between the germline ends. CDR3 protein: CASSIDGGYNEQFF. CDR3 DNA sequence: TGTGCCAGTAGTATAGACGGGGGCTACAATGAGCAGTTCTTC.